This section outlines one T cell receptor beta chain sequence together with its context. Antigen unknown. The library was made from cDNA and included unique molecular identifiers. MiXCR, applied by TCRdb to the PCR reads, yields one record per CDR3 protein. The profile covers 350,000 to 500,000 distinct CDR3 sequences, with approximately 38% appearing a single time and 7.6% taken by the ten largest. The data originate from a study of post-analysis software for immune sequencing data. Background on the study: Progressive-relapsing, secondary progressive and relapsing-remitting multiple sclerosis were among the disease courses included. The study's findings and limits: F-measure co-clustering was strong for batch-matched samples. Diversity measured as normalized Chao1 was significantly lower in multiple sclerosis patients than in controls.

The material sequenced was blood. This clonotype was sampled from a girl aged 2-10 years with multiple sclerosis.

The CDR3 is CASRLAGLYNEQFF. In DNA, the CDR3 is TGCGCCAGCAGACTAGCGGGATTATATAATGAGCAGTTCTTC. The rearrangement uses TRBV5-1 and TRBJ2-1; TRBD2 matches 10 bases. The length of the CDR3 is 14 residues. V shed 5 bases and J 7 bases; nucleotides not matched to a gene: 6. CDR1 is SGHRS and CDR2 is YFSETQ in the germline V gene.